This TCR beta chain stems from a study of blood T cells in healthy people across ages. Study information: Through template switching, about one barcoded beta molecule was captured per two T cells, as measured in model experiments.

Together with a sample-barcoded 5' primer, a J-beta primer mix was included in a second PCR lasting about 6 to 11 cycles. From the 5' RACE reads, TCRdb called clonotypes with MiXCR, one entry per CDR3 protein. The sample comprises hundreds of thousands of distinct CDR3 sequences, less than 45% of which are singletons, and 25% to 35% rests with the top ten. CDR1 MNHEY and CDR2 SVGAGI come from the germline V gene. The V gene lost 4 bases and the J gene lost 8 bases, with 20 bases spanning the gap. CDR3 length: 15 amino acids. Study conclusions and caveats: As age increased, TCR beta diversity per million T cells fell in a roughly linear fashion. Fewer expanded clones and more diversity marked long-lived versus aged donors.

Note on this clonotype: Its antigen is not identified.

Per sample, no less than 5 micrograms of total RNA were extracted. The chain couples TRBV6-5 to TRBJ1-2, with a possible D match to TRBD1 (6 bases). Sequenced input: blood. This sequence was found in a man older than 75 in good health. The CDR3 DNA reads TGTGCCAGCAGTTTCAGGGGCTCCTCCTCCCGGGGCTACACCTTC. Translating it yields CASSFRGSSSRGYTF.